One and the same sample provided the 29 T cell receptor beta chains below, sequenced in a study of prognosis after radiotherapy for stage I lung cancer (dated by TCRdb to the early 2020s). Sequencing used an Illumina HiSeq 3000. Two rounds of multiplex PCR were performed to amplify the TCR beta CDR3 region from genomic DNA. In the first round of PCR, primers specific to each TRBV and TRBJ gene were used, and the primer sequences are filed in Chinese patent CN105087789A. The public sequencing data were trimmed at Q25 with fastp and processed into clonotypes with MiXCR by TCRdb, which kept only in-frame beta chains. Under each unique CDR3 protein, matching rows form one entry showing the most common genes and DNA. This sample comprises fewer than 20,000 distinct CDR3 sequences, about 18% of them detected only once. Of the sample, roughly 38% falls within the top ten clones. The sample in question was PBMCs, obtained before or after stereotactic body radiation therapy (not recorded which). The source is a donor of 50 years or more with non-small cell lung cancer.

The sample holds many counts of this clonotype. The gene calls are TRBV7-9 and TRBJ2-3; 7 positions agree with TRBD1. Germline CDR1 SEHNR, CDR2 FQNEAQ (reference sequence). V shed 4 bases and J 10 bases; nucleotides not matched to a gene: 11. The CDR3 extends over 14 amino acids. This CDR3 is CASSSGQNTRAQYF. The CDR3 nucleotides read TGTGCCAGCAGCTCGGGACAGAACACTAGGGCGCAGTATTTT.

The gene calls are TRBV7-9 and TRBJ1-2; TRBD1 aligns across 7 bases. CDR3 length: 11 amino acids. With V trimmed by 8 bases and J by 10 bases, 7 bases remained unmatched. Germline CDR1 and CDR2: SEHNR and FQNEAQ (reference sequence). The CDR3 region has the DNA TGTGCCAGCGACTGGGACAGCGACTACACCTTC. It encodes CASDWDSDYTF.

This clonotype was recorded many times. The chain links TRBV7-2 to TRBJ2-3, with D tentatively TRBD1 (5 bases). The V gene lost 5 bases and the J gene lost 0 bases, with 9 bases spanning the gap. CDR3 length equals 14 residues. Germline V CDR1 and CDR2: SGHTA, FQGNSA. The chain's CDR3 is CASSRQLSTDTQYF. CDR3 DNA: TGTGCCAGCAGCAGACAGTTGAGCACAGATACGCAGTATTTT.

This clonotype appeared many times. The chain joins TRBV28 to TRBJ1-2, with 9 bases identical to TRBD1. Trimming at V came to 6 bases and at J to 3 bases, leaving 8 bases not matched to a gene. Germline V lookup: CDR1 MDHEN, CDR2 SYDVKM. This CDR3 is built from 15 residues. The CDR3 here is CASSTDRGVDYGYTF. In DNA, the CDR3 is TGTGCCAGCAGCACGGACAGGGGAGTAGACTATGGCTACACCTTC.

This clonotype was found many times. The chain has TRBV20-1 and TRBJ1-5; TRBD1 matches 8 bases. The germline V gene encodes CDR1 DFQATT and CDR2 SNEGSKA (reference sequence). This CDR3 contains 13 residues. The junction had 5 bases not matched to a gene; V was cut back by 3 bases and J by 7 bases. The CDR3 loop reads CSASRQGRQPQHF. CDR3 DNA sequence: TGCAGTGCTAGCAGACAGGGGAGGCAGCCCCAGCATTTT.

Many counts were recorded for this clonotype. This sequence joins TRBV7-6 and TRBJ2-3, with 7 bases lining up with TRBD1. V dropped 5 bases and J dropped 5; count of bases not matched to a gene: 7. Germline CDR1 reads SGHVS; CDR2 reads FNYEAQ. The CDR3 has 14 amino acids. As DNA, the CDR3 is TGTGCCAGCAGCACGACAGGGTTTCGAGATACGCAGTATTTT. Protein product: CASSTTGFRDTQYF. Full variable domain (outside the CDR3, taken from reference TRBV7-6 and TRBJ2-3): GAGVSQSPRYKVTKRGQDVALRCDPISGHVSLYWYRQALGQGPEFLTYFNYEAQQDKSGLPNDRFSAERPEGSISTLTIQRTEQRDSAMYRCASSTTGFRDTQYFGPGTRLTVL.

This clonotype appeared many times. V is TRBV4-2 and J is TRBJ1-4, with a possible D match to TRBD1 (5 bases). The ends were cut back, 1 base at V and 7 bases at J, with 13 bases in the middle. Germline lookup yields CDR1 LGHNA and CDR2 YNFKEQ. This CDR3 has 15 residues. The CDR3 is CASSQAGAGTEKLFF. As DNA, the CDR3 is TGTGCCAGCAGCCAAGCCGGCGCCGGGACTGAAAAACTGTTTTTT.

This clonotype appeared many times. The CDR3 loop is CASTFDREETQYF. The CDR3 bases are TGTGCCAGCACCTTCGACAGGGAAGAGACCCAGTACTTC. This rearrangement joins TRBV2 to TRBJ2-5, with TRBD1 identical over 7 bases. V was clipped by 7 bases and J by 3 bases; unmatched bases: 5. The CDR3 runs 13 residues. CDR1 is SNHLY and CDR2 is FYNNEI in the germline V gene.

In this sample, this clonotype turned up many times. V is TRBV28 and J is TRBJ2-7; D is undetermined. This CDR3 is built from 13 residues. The germline V gene encodes CDR1 MDHEN and CDR2 SYDVKM. V lost 3 bases and J lost 3, with 9 bases in between. The CDR3 sequence: CASSFPPGYEQYF. The CDR3 DNA reads TGTGCCAGCAGTTTCCCTCCCGGCTACGAGCAGTACTTC.

V gene TRBV5-6 combines with J gene TRBJ2-4; D is undetermined. The CDR3 covers 16 residues. Germline loops: CDR1 SGHDT, CDR2 YYEEEE. V gave up 2 bases and J gave up 0 bases, with 12 bases separating them. CDR3 residues: CASSFRSPLAKNIQYF. The CDR3 nucleotides are TGTGCCAGCAGCTTCCGGAGTCCTCTAGCCAAAAACATTCAGTACTTC.

This clonotype was counted at least ten times. The chain recombines TRBV20-1 with TRBJ2-1; 11 bases map to TRBD2. The CDR3 covers 16 residues. Trimming took 5 bases from V and 4 from J; bases not matched to a gene: 10. Germline CDR1 reads DFQATT; CDR2 reads SNEGSKA (reference sequence). The CDR3 region is CSAPNPSGGLYNEQFF. The DNA of the CDR3 is TGCAGTGCTCCAAACCCTAGCGGGGGGTTATACAATGAGCAGTTCTTC.

This clonotype was counted ten times or more. This chain joins TRBV7-2 and TRBJ1-5, with a tentative D call TRBD1 (5 bases). The V gene's germline CDR1 is SGHTA and CDR2 FQGNSA. The CDR3 is 15 amino acids. V was cut by 5 bases and J by 5 bases, with 16 bases left in between. This CDR3 is CASSPIGGKDQPQHF. Here the CDR3 DNA reads TGTGCCAGCAGCCCGATCGGGGGTAAGGATCAGCCCCAGCATTTT.

This rearrangement joins TRBV5-4 to TRBJ1-6; unclear D gene. Germline-derived CDR1 and CDR2 are SGHNT and YYREEE (reference sequence). The CDR3 is 14 residues long. Trimming left V 5 bases short and J 10 bases short, with 16 bases between. CDR3 loop: CASRSALPGSPLHF. The CDR3 DNA reads TGTGCCAGCAGATCAGCCCTCCCGGGATCACCCCTCCACTTT.

This clonotype was seen only once. Likely a read error: the CDR3 ends without its conserved phenylalanine or tryptophan. This chain uses TRBV10-3 with TRBJ1-2; 9 nucleotides agree with TRBD1. Trimming took 6 bases from V and 8 from J; bases not matched to a gene: 13. The CDR3 spans 15 residues. The V gene's germline CDR1 is ENHRY and CDR2 SYGVKD. The CDR3 DNA sequence: TGTGCCATCAGACCCGGGACAGGGAGTGAAGACGGCTACACCCTC. This codes for CAIRPGTGSEDGYTL.

This clonotype showed up many times. The rearrangement joins TRBV18 to TRBJ1-1; D gene uncertain. Germline V gene data show CDR1 as KGHSH and CDR2 as LQKENI. V lost 3 bases to trimming and J lost 2 bases, with 7 bases between them. The CDR3 runs to 13 residues. The CDR3 is CASSPQVNTEAFF. In DNA form, the CDR3 reads TGTGCCAGCTCACCTCAGGTAAACACTGAAGCTTTCTTT.

This clonotype has a count of ten or more. The chain recombines TRBV6-9 with TRBJ2-1, with 8 bases matching TRBD1. Losses at the gene ends were 4 bases for V and 2 bases for J; bases not matched to a gene: 7. This CDR3 is built from 16 residues. Germline V CDR1 and CDR2: MNHGY, SVAAGI. The CDR3: CASSSSDRGPYNEQFF. CDR3 DNA: TGTGCCAGCAGTTCTTCTGACAGGGGACCCTACAATGAGCAGTTCTTC.

The V and J genes are TRBV5-1 and TRBJ2-5; D tentatively fits TRBD1 or TRBD2 (6 bases each). This CDR3 is built from 15 residues. The V end lost 0 bases, the J end lost 2 bases, and 11 bases lay between the germline ends. CDR1 and CDR2 from the germline V gene are SGHRS and YFSETQ. The CDR3 reads CASSLGGAWQETQYF. The CDR3 coding sequence is TGCGCCAGCAGCTTGGGGGGGGCATGGCAAGAGACCCAGTACTTC.

This chain connects TRBV28 to TRBJ2-3; no clear D gene. CDR3 length: 15 residues. Trimming left V 6 bases short and J 0 bases short, with 13 bases between. Germline CDR1 MDHEN, CDR2 SYDVKM. The CDR3 sequence: CASRQALSSTDTQYF. In DNA, the CDR3 is TGTGCCAGCAGACAAGCCCTCTCTAGCACAGATACGCAGTATTTT.

This clonotype was seen ten or more times. The rearrangement links TRBV18 to TRBJ1-6; possible D gene TRBD1, 6 bases. V was pared by 2 bases and J by 5 bases, with 10 bases between. Germline V lookup: CDR1 KGHSH, CDR2 LQKENI. The CDR3 sequence is 15 residues long. The CDR3 DNA follows: TGTGCCAGCTCACCAAGGACAGCTAATAATTCACCCCTCCACTTT. This sequence encodes CASSPRTANNSPLHF. Based on the CDR3 plus reference TRBV18 and TRBJ1-6, the full variable domain is NAGVMQNPRHLVRRRGQEARLRCSPMKGHSHVYWYRQLPEEGLKFMVYLQKENIIDESGMPKERFSAEFPKEGPSILRIQQVVRGDSAAYFCASSPRTANNSPLHFGNGTRLTVT.

This clonotype is labeled medium-sized. The chain has TRBV19 and TRBJ2-1; D gene ambiguous. Germline CDR1 and CDR2: LNHDA and SQIVND (reference sequence). V dropped 7 bases and J dropped 1 base, with 11 bases sitting between them. The CDR3 is 14 residues long. The CDR3 reads CASNPSTSYNEQFF. The CDR3 nucleotides are TGTGCCAGTAACCCCTCAACTTCCTACAATGAGCAGTTCTTC.

Many counts were recorded for this clonotype. The V gene is TRBV20-1, the J gene TRBJ2-7; D is undetermined. V was cut by 3 bases and J by 3 bases, with 9 bases left in between. Germline V gives CDR1 DFQATT, CDR2 SNEGSKA (reference sequence). The CDR3 covers 12 residues. In DNA form, the CDR3 reads TGCAGTGCTAGTAACAGCCTCTACGAGCAGTACTTC. It translates to CSASNSLYEQYF.

This clonotype was counted at least ten times. The V gene is TRBV6-1, the J gene TRBJ1-2; 7 nucleotides agree with TRBD1. Trimming at V came to 4 bases and at J to 4 bases, leaving 6 bases not matched to a gene. The germline gives CDR1 MNHNS, CDR2 SASEGT. The CDR3 is 14 amino acids. The CDR3 sequence is CASSVRDSLYGYTF. CDR3 coding DNA: TGTGCCAGCAGTGTTCGGGACAGCCTCTATGGCTACACCTTC.

This clonotype was found many times. V is TRBV12-3 or TRBV12-4 and J is TRBJ2-7; no firm D call. The CDR3 contains 12 residues. V lost 4 bases and J 4 bases, leaving 8 bases between the germline ends. The CDR3 reads CASSYDRYEQYV. The DNA of the CDR3 is TGTGCCAGCAGTTACGATCGATACGAGCAGTACGTC.

As for this clonotype: One end of the junction varies from germline; a read error may be responsible. The chain links TRBV5-1 to TRBJ1-4; 9 bases map to TRBD1. Germline CDR1 and CDR2: SGHRS and YFSETQ. The CDR3 has 15 amino acids. The CDR3 loop reads CASSPQGAANEKLFF. The CDR3 DNA is TGTGCCAGCAGCCCACAGGGGGCGGCTAATGAAAAACTGTTTTTT.

By sample share, this clonotype is medium-sized. This rearrangement joins TRBV11-3 to TRBJ2-7, with TRBD2 matching 15 bases. V was pared by 5 bases and J by 4 bases, with 9 bases of the junction left unmatched. The CDR3 totals 17 residues. Germline CDR1 reads SGHNT; CDR2 reads YENEEA. The CDR3 sequence is CASSTLTGTSGRYEQYF. The CDR3 coding sequence is TGTGCCAGCAGCACCCTCACCGGGACTAGCGGGAGGTACGAGCAGTACTTC.

As to this clonotype: A much more abundant neighbour one base away suggests this may be a read error. This likely comes from a read error, as the CDR3 has no conserved phenylalanine or tryptophan at its end. The rearrangement joins TRBV7-2 to TRBJ2-7; no firm D call. CDR3 length equals 13 residues. Trimming took 3 bases from V and 6 from J, leaving 12 bases between them. In germline, CDR1 is SGHTA, CDR2 FQGNSA. CDR3 protein: CASSLGRSLEQYL. Written as DNA, the CDR3 is TGTGCCAGCAGCTTGGGTAGGAGTCTCGAGCAGTACCTC.

To note about this clonotype: A far larger clone is one base from this, pointing to a likely read error. J is TRBJ2-7 and V is TRBV12-3 or TRBV12-4, with a weak D call TRBD2 (6 bases). The DNA end is a closer match to TRBJ2-5, so the J assignment may be wrong. The CDR3 loop spans 16 amino acids. CDR3 protein: CTSSSSGTGAQETQYF. CDR3 DNA sequence: TGTACCAGCAGTTCATCCGGGACTGGGGCCCAAGAGACCCAGTACTTC.

In its sample, this clonotype was seen many times. The chain uses TRBV15 and TRBJ2-3, with D possibly TRBD2 on 7 matching bases. Germline CDR1 is LNHNV and CDR2 is YYDKDF (reference sequence). Deletions cut 4 bases from V and 4 bases from J, with 15 bases between. The CDR3 spans 15 residues. The CDR3 is CATSTNREGPDTQYF. CDR3 sequence (DNA): TGTGCCACCAGCACTAACAGGGAGGGCCCAGATACGCAGTATTTT.

This clonotype has a count of ten or more. The junction shows a germline mismatch at one end, possibly a read error. The DNA of the CDR3 is TGCAGTGCGAGAGAGGGAGCCGGGGCCAACGTCCTGACTTTC. This encodes CSAREGAGANVLTF. The chain links TRBV20-1 to TRBJ2-6; tentative D call: TRBD2 (5 bases). The CDR3 has 14 amino acids. From germline, CDR1 is DFQATT and CDR2 SNEGSKA (reference sequence).